The 27 T cell receptor beta chains below all came from one sample that was sequenced in a study of T-cell memory formation after mild COVID-19. Each CDR3 protein gets one entry after TCRdb re-called the 5' RACE reads with MiXCR. The top ten hold 20% to 25% of the sample, which has under 300,000 distinct CDR3 sequences, over 7% seen once. The specimen was PBMCs or a T cell subset sorted from them (not recorded which). The receptors here all came from a young man who had mild COVID-19 (a few samples of this study predate the infection). Cell type and time point are not known.

This clonotype was found many times. V and J are TRBV7-2 and TRBJ1-1; no clear D. This CDR3 has 14 amino acids. V shed 7 bases and J shed 8 bases, with 20 bases lying between them. Germline assignment: CDR1 SGHTA and CDR2 FQGNSA. CDR3 in amino acids: CASKTGSVGSEAFF. The CDR3 DNA follows: TGTGCCAGCAAAACCGGGTCCGTCGGATCGGAAGCTTTCTTT. Full variable domain (missing parts from reference TRBV7-2 and TRBJ1-1): GAGVSQSPSNKVTEKGKDVELRCDPISGHTALYWYRQSLGQGLEFLIYFQGNSAPDKSGLPSDRFSAERTGGSVSTLTIQRTQQEDSAVYLCASKTGSVGSEAFFGQGTRLTVV.

This clonotype occurred a few times. The chain is built from TRBV24-1 and TRBJ2-3; D uncertain. Per the germline V gene, CDR1 is KGHDR and CDR2 is SFDVKD. The CDR3 has 13 residues. V was cut by 5 bases and J by 3 bases, with 8 bases left in between. The CDR3: CATSAGSTDTQYF. CDR3 bases: TGTGCCACCAGTGCCGGTTCGACAGATACGCAGTATTTT.

The chain recombines TRBV6-1 with TRBJ2-2, with D tentatively TRBD1 (5 bases). The V and J ends lost 8 bases and 1 base respectively, with 20 bases between them. CDR1 is MNHNS and CDR2 is SASEGT in the germline V gene. CDR3 length equals 17 residues. Written as DNA, the CDR3 is TGTGCCAGCTCTGCAGGGTTTGGAACTGTGAACACCGGGGAGCTGTTTTTT. It encodes CASSAGFGTVNTGELFF.

This clonotype showed up many times. The V call is TRBV2, the J call TRBJ2-7; D is undetermined. V was pared by 6 bases and J by 0 bases, with 9 bases between. Germline CDR1 reads SNHLY; CDR2 reads FYNNEI. The CDR3 is made up of 13 amino acids. The CDR3 sequence: CASSGHLSYEQYV. In DNA form, the CDR3 reads TGTGCCAGCAGCGGGCACCTCTCCTACGAGCAGTACGTC.

The V gene is TRBV19, the J gene TRBJ2-1; no clear D gene. V lost 3 bases, J lost 10 bases, and 10 bases lay in between. Looked up from germline, CDR1 is LNHDA and CDR2 is SQIVND (reference sequence). This CDR3 region has 12 residues. The CDR3 DNA follows: TGTGCCAGTAGTATCGCCTGGAAGGAGCAGTTCTTC. It encodes CASSIAWKEQFF.

This clonotype was counted only a few times. The rearrangement uses TRBV4-3 and TRBJ2-7, with D possibly TRBD2 on 5 matching bases. Germline CDR1 reads LGHNA; CDR2 reads YSLEER. CDR3 length: 15 amino acids. V lost 0 bases and J lost 4, with 13 bases in between. The CDR3 DNA is TGCGCCAGCAGCCAAGAGTACGGGATGGAGTACGAGCAGTACGTC. This sequence encodes CASSQEYGMEYEQYV.

V usage is TRBV9 and J usage is TRBJ2-4; possibly TRBD1 for D (6 bases). Trimming removed 3 bases at V and 0 bases at J, with 10 bases between. Germline CDR1 is SGDLS and CDR2 is YYNGEE. CDR3 length equals 15 residues. As DNA, the CDR3 is TGTGCCAGCAGCGCAGGGGTTTTAGCCAAAAACATTCAGTACTTC. Protein product: CASSAGVLAKNIQYF.

This clonotype has a count of ten or more. The V and J genes are TRBV12-3 or TRBV12-4 and TRBJ2-2; D unclear. This CDR3 contains 12 residues. V shed 4 bases and J shed 5 bases, with 5 bases lying between them. The DNA of the CDR3 is TGTGCCAGCAGTTATATTACCGGGGAGCTGTTTTTT. Its translation: CASSYITGELFF.

With regard to this clonotype: Given a much more abundant clone one base away, this may be a read error. This chain connects TRBV20-1 to TRBJ2-5; possible D gene TRBD2, 6 bases. The V and J ends lost 6 bases and 3 bases respectively, with 17 bases between them. The germline gives CDR1 DFQATT, CDR2 SNEGSKA (reference sequence). This CDR3 has 14 residues. CDR3 loop: CSATQQTRKETQYF. CDR3 bases: TGCAGTGCCACGCAACAGACTAGGAAAGAGACCCAGTACTTC.

This clonotype was seen only a few times. The chain uses TRBV7-9 and TRBJ2-1; D ambiguous. Germline V gene data show CDR1 as SEHNR and CDR2 as FQNEAQ (reference sequence). The CDR3 totals 14 residues. Trimming removed 5 bases at V and 0 bases at J, with 8 bases between. CDR3 sequence: CASSPISSYNEQFF. The DNA for the CDR3 is TGTGCCAGCAGCCCAATCAGCTCCTACAATGAGCAGTTCTTC.

This clonotype has just a few counts. This chain connects TRBV4-1 to TRBJ1-4; a possible D gene is TRBD1 (5 bases). Germline CDR1 is MGHRA and CDR2 is YSYEKL. The germline V and J ends were trimmed by 3 bases and 7 bases, with 18 bases remaining between them. CDR3 length equals 16 residues. The CDR3 protein is CASSQNPGTKGEKLFF. As DNA, the CDR3 is TGCGCCAGCAGCCAGAACCCCGGGACCAAAGGTGAAAAACTGTTTTTT.

The gene calls are TRBV5-1 and TRBJ2-3; possible D gene TRBD2, 5 bases. The germline V gene encodes CDR1 SGHRS and CDR2 YFSETQ. The CDR3 contains 12 residues. Trimming took 5 bases from V and 6 from J, leaving 10 bases between them. The CDR3 reads CASSPPGDTQYF. The CDR3 nucleotides are TGCGCCAGCAGTCCCCCGGGGGATACGCAGTATTTT. The full variable domain, with the rest looked up from reference TRBV5-1 and TRBJ2-3, is KAGVTQTPRYLIKTRGQQVTLSCSPISGHRSVSWYQQTPGQGLQFLFEYFSETQRNKGNFPGRFSGRQFSNSRSEMNVSTLELGDSALYLCASSPPGDTQYFGPGTRLTVL.

The genes are TRBV5-1 and TRBJ1-5; D gene ambiguous. The CDR3 covers 17 residues. With 5 bases removed from V and 0 bases from J, the gap between germline ends came to 18 bases. Germline CDR1 SGHRS, CDR2 YFSETQ. The DNA for the CDR3 is TGCGCCAGCAGATTCCGGGGAGGGCACCTTAGCAATCAGCCCCAGCATTTT. Its translation is CASRFRGGHLSNQPQHF.

Only a few counts were recorded for this clonotype. The chain links TRBV29-1 to TRBJ1-1; perhaps TRBD1 as D (5 bases). There are 11 residues in the CDR3. CDR1 and CDR2 from the germline V gene are SQVTM and ANQGSEA. The V gene lost 7 bases and the J gene lost 4 bases, with 10 bases spanning the gap. The CDR3 bases are TGCAGCGCCTGTGGGGGCACTGAAGCTTTCTTT. Translated: CSACGGTEAFF.

This clonotype showed up just a few times. This chain connects TRBV4-2 to TRBJ1-5, with a possible D match to TRBD1 (6 bases). V lost 1 base to trimming and J lost 2 bases, with 12 bases between them. The CDR3 extends over 16 amino acids. The V gene's germline CDR1 is LGHNA and CDR2 YNFKEQ. The CDR3 loop is CASSQGAGAGNQPQHF. The CDR3 nucleotides read TGTGCCAGCAGCCAAGGCGCGGGGGCGGGCAATCAGCCCCAGCATTTT.

This clonotype has at least ten counts. The chain combines TRBV7-2 with TRBJ1-2, with 9 bases that match TRBD1. The junction had 11 bases not matched to a gene; V was cut back by 5 bases and J by 7 bases. Germline lookup yields CDR1 SGHTA and CDR2 FQGNSA. The CDR3 spans 15 residues. CDR3 sequence reads: CASSITGTGSSGYTF. CDR3 in DNA: TGTGCCAGCAGCATAACCGGGACAGGGTCAAGTGGCTACACCTTC.

V usage is TRBV5-4 and J usage is TRBJ1-1, with a weak D call TRBD1 (6 bases). Trimming stripped 3 bases from V and 1 base from J, with 13 bases between. The V gene's germline CDR1 is SGHNT and CDR2 YYREEE (reference sequence). The CDR3 length is 15 residues. CDR3 nucleotides: TGTGCCAGCAGCTCCGCCACGACAGGGAACACTGAAGCTTTCTTT. This translates into CASSSATTGNTEAFF.

This clonotype was observed many times. The chain carries TRBV6-5 and TRBJ2-2; 12 nucleotides align to TRBD2. CDR1 and CDR2 from the germline V gene are MNHEY and SVGAGI. CDR3 length: 16 residues. J was trimmed by 1 base and V by 6 bases; bases with no gene match: 3. As DNA, the CDR3 is TGTGCCAGCAGACCACTAGCGGGGGGGAACACCGGGGAGCTGTTTTTT. Translating it yields CASRPLAGGNTGELFF.

Concerning this clonotype itself: One junction end disagrees with the germline gene, perhaps due to a read error. The chain employs TRBV20-1 and TRBJ2-3; D is perhaps TRBD1 or TRBD2 (6 bases each). There are 14 residues in the CDR3. CDR1 and CDR2 from the germline V gene are DFQATT and SNEGSKA (reference sequence). The CDR3 bases are TGCAGTGCAATCTGGGACGGGGGCACGGATACGCAGTATTTT. This gives the protein CSAIWDGGTDTQYF.

This clonotype has ten or more counts. The V and J genes are TRBV6-4 and TRBJ2-1, with TRBD1 matching 12 bases. The germline CDR1 and CDR2 sequences are MRHNA and SNTAGT. Trimming removed 3 bases from V and 7 bases from J; junction bases left unmatched: 4. There are 15 residues in the CDR3. DNA of the CDR3: TGTGCCAGCAGTGAAGCGGGACAGGGGGCTAATGAGCAGTTCTTC. Protein: CASSEAGQGANEQFF.

The J gene is TRBJ2-7, the V gene TRBV10-3; no clear D gene. V was shortened by 8 bases and J by 4 bases, with 21 bases between the two germline ends. The germline V gene encodes CDR1 ENHRY and CDR2 SYGVKD. The CDR3 totals 15 residues. Written as DNA, the CDR3 is TGTGCCATCGTCAATCGACTCACCTCCCAGTACGAGCAGTACTTC. Translated, it gives CAIVNRLTSQYEQYF.

At least ten counts were recorded for this clonotype. The chain carries TRBV5-1 and TRBJ2-3; D possibly corresponds to TRBD2 (6 bases). The V end lost 4 bases, the J end lost 4 bases, and 13 bases lay between the germline ends. Germline values: CDR1 SGHRS, CDR2 YFSETQ. The CDR3 spans 14 residues. CDR3 protein: CASSPQGLPDTQYF. CDR3 DNA: TGCGCCAGCAGCCCCCAGGGACTGCCAGATACGCAGTATTTT.

This clonotype was detected only a few times. The CDR3 loop is CASSRGSNEQFF. In DNA form, the CDR3 reads TGTGCCAGCAGCCGTGGAAGTAATGAGCAGTTCTTC. The V gene is TRBV9, the J gene TRBJ2-1; D remains unclear. V was shortened by 4 bases and J by 7 bases, with 9 bases between the two germline ends. In germline, CDR1 is SGDLS, CDR2 YYNGEE. The CDR3 sequence is 12 residues long.

The genes are TRBV25-1 and TRBJ1-1; a possible D gene is TRBD1 (5 bases). In germline, CDR1 is MGHDK, CDR2 SYGVNS. V lost 8 bases, J lost 8 bases, and 18 bases lay in between. The CDR3 extends over 13 amino acids. The CDR3 sequence: CASVPSGATEAFF. CDR3 coding DNA: TGTGCCAGCGTCCCGAGCGGGGCCACCGAAGCTTTCTTT.

The V gene is TRBV12-3 or TRBV12-4, the J gene TRBJ1-3; tentative D call: TRBD1 (5 bases). The CDR3 covers 14 residues. The V and J ends lost 4 bases and 0 bases respectively, with 7 bases between them. The CDR3 sequence is CASSYRSSGNTIYF. Here the CDR3 DNA reads TGTGCCAGCAGTTACAGGAGCTCTGGAAACACCATATATTTT.

Only one count was recorded for this clonotype. The chain has TRBV12-5 and TRBJ2-7; 9 bases are shared with TRBD1. Germline-derived CDR1 and CDR2 are LGHNT and FRNRAP. V trimming: 1 base; J trimming: 7 bases; junction bases outside the gene matches: 5. The CDR3 is 14 amino acids. The CDR3 sequence: CASGLGDRAGEQYF. CDR3 DNA sequence: TGTGCTAGTGGTTTGGGGGACAGGGCAGGAGAGCAGTACTTC. Based on the CDR3 plus reference TRBV12-5 and TRBJ2-7, the full variable domain is DARVTQTPRHKVTEMGQEVTMRCQPILGHNTVFWYRQTMMQGLELLAYFRNRAPLDDSGMPKDRFSAEMPDATLATLKIQPSEPRDSAVYFCASGLGDRAGEQYFGPGTRLTVT.

The V call is TRBV9, the J call TRBJ1-4; 7 positions agree with TRBD1. V shed 3 bases, J shed 8 bases, and the junction held 10 bases outside the gene matches. The CDR3 runs to 15 residues. In germline, CDR1 is SGDLS, CDR2 YYNGEE. The CDR3 here is CASSARGGAGEKLFF. The CDR3 DNA follows: TGTGCCAGCAGCGCCCGAGGGGGCGCAGGCGAAAAACTGTTTTTT.